This T cell receptor beta chain appears in the sequencing data of a study of cytomegalovirus exposure and HLA in healthy donors. The PCR employed 60 Vbeta primers together with 13 Jbeta primers. Method: immunoSEQ multiplex PCR; TCRdb's copy keeps in-frame clones and lacks some. In the table there are approximately 190,000 clones, approximately 70% of which are singletons. This CDR3 has 13 residues. V lost 8 bases and J lost 4, with 9 bases in between. Germline V gives CDR1 KGHSH, CDR2 LQKENI. This sequence originates from a man aged 40-49 years in good health and CMV-seropositive. The chain links TRBV18 to TRBJ1-6; D possibly corresponds to TRBD1 (5 bases). Sample: PBMCs. The CDR3 loop is CASADSYNSPLHF. Here the CDR3 DNA reads TGTGCCAGCGCAGACAGTTATAATTCACCCCTCCACTTT.